This paragraph covers one TCR beta chain sequence. Trimming shortened V by 4 bases and J by 1 base, and 10 bases separated the two germline ends. The CDR3 runs to 15 residues. CDR1 and CDR2 from the germline V gene are SEHNR and FQNEAQ (reference sequence). The data derive from a study of shared clonotypes between healthy human individuals. Clones were sequenced by immunoSEQ multiplex PCR, and TCRdb holds only the in-frame ones, with some missing. The sample lists about 820,000 clones, around 93% seen once, with 24% in the top ten. Only CD45RO-negative cells positively selected for CCR7 counted as naive CD8 cells, so terminally differentiated effector memory CD45RA+ cells were excluded.

What was sequenced was naive CD8+ T cells sorted from blood. This sequence originates from a man aged 25 to 40 in good health. This chain uses TRBV7-9 with TRBJ2-2; tentative D call: TRBD2 (6 bases). In DNA form, the CDR3 reads TGTGCCAGCAGCTCGTCTAGCGAGAACACCGGGGAGCTGTTTTTT. The encoded protein is CASSSSSENTGELFF.